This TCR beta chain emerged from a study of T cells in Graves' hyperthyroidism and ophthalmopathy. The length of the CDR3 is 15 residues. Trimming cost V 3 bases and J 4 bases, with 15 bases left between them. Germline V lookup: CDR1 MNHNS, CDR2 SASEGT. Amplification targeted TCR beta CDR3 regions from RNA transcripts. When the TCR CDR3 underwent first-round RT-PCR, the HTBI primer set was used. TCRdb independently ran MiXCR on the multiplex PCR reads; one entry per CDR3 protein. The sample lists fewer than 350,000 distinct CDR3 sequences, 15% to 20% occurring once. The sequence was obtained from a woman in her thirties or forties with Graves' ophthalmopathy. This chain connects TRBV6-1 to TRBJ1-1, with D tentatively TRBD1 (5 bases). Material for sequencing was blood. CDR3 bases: TGTGCCAGCAGTGAGACGGGGTCTGGGACCACTGAAGCTTTCTTT. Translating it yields CASSETGSGTTEAFF.